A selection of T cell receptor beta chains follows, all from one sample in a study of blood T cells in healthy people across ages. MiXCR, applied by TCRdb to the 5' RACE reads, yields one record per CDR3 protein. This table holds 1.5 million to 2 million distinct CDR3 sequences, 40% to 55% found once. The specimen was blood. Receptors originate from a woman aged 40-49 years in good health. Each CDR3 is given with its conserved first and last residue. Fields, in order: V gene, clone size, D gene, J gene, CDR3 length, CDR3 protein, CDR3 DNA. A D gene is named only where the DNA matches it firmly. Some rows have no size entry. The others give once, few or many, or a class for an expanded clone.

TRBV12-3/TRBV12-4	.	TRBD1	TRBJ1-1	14	CASSRAGQGISAFF	TGTGCCAGCAGCCGCGCGGGACAGGGGATTTCGGCTTTCTTT
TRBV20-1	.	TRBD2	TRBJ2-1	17	CSARVLAGALSYNEQFF	TGCAGTGCTAGAGTACTAGCGGGGGCCCTCTCCTACAATGAGCAGTTCTTC
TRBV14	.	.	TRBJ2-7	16	CASSPDTGLRGDEQYF	TGTGCCAGCAGCCCCGACACGGGACTCAGGGGTGACGAGCAGTACTTC
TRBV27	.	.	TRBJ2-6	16	CASSTTGATGANVLTF	TGTGCCAGCAGTACAACTGGGGCTACTGGGGCCAACGTCCTGACTTTC
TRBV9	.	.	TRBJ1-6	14	CASSGGIDNSPLHF	TGTGCCAGCAGCGGGGGTATTGATAATTCACCCCTCCACTTT
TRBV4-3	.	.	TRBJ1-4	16	CASSQDQDPRGEKLFF	TGCGCCAGCAGCCAAGATCAAGACCCTCGGGGGGAAAAACTGTTTTTT
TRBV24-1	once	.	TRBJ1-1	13	CATSDLGRTEAFF	TGTGCCACCAGTGATTTGGGAAGGACTGAAGCTTTCTTT
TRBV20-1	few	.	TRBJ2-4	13	CSARAPSLRGQYF	TGCAGTGCTAGAGCGCCGTCTCTACGGGGTCAGTACTTC
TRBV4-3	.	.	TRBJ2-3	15	CASSPTSISTDTQYF	TGCGCCAGCAGCCCGACTAGTATAAGCACAGATACGCAGTATTTT
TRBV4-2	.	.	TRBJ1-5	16	CASSQARWDNNQPQHF	TGTGCCAGCAGCCAAGCCAGATGGGATAACAATCAGCCCCAGCATTTT
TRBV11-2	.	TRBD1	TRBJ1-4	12	CASSTDRGKLFF	TGTGCCAGCAGCACGGACAGGGGAAAACTGTTTTTT
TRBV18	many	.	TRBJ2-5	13	CASSPGAQETQYF	TGTGCTAGCAGCCCAGGGGCCCAAGAGACCCAGTACTTC
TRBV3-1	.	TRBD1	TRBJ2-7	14	CASSQGQGRNEQYF	TGTGCCAGCAGCCAAGGACAGGGTCGCAATGAGCAGTACTTC
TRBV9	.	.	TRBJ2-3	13	CASSVNPSDTQYF	TGTGCCAGCAGCGTAAATCCAAGTGATACGCAGTATTTT
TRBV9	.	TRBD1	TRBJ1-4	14	CASNRDRVDEKLFF	TGTGCCAGCAACCGTGACAGGGTTGATGAAAAACTGTTTTTT
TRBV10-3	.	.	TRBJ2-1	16	CAISESGGGYYNEQFF	TGTGCCATCAGTGAGTCGGGCGGGGGCTACTACAATGAGCAGTTCTTC
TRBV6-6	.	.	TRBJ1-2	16	CASSPSGASMTDGYTF	TGTGCCAGCAGTCCAAGTGGGGCGAGCATGACAGATGGCTACACCTTC
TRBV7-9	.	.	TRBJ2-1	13	CASSLEALNEQFF	TGTGCCAGCAGCTTAGAAGCGCTCAATGAGCAGTTCTTC
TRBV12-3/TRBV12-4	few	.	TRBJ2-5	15	CASSRTRAPKETQYF	TGTGCCAGCAGTCGCACCCGGGCCCCGAAAGAGACCCAGTACTTC
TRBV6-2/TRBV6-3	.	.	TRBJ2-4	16	CASSYSMESMVVEQYF	TGTGCCAGCAGTTACTCTATGGAGAGTATGGTTGTAGAGCAGTACTTC
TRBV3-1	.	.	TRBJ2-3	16	CASKSTDGGRTDTQYF	TGTGCCAGCAAATCAACAGACGGGGGGCGCACAGATACGCAGTATTTT
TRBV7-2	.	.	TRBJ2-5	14	CASSITGWEETQYF	TGTGCCAGCAGCATAACAGGGTGGGAAGAGACCCAGTACTTC
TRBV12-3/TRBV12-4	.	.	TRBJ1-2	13	CASSFIPGYGYTF	TGTGCCAGCAGTTTCATCCCCGGCTATGGCTACACCTTC
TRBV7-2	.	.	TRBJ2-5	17	CASSARGLAGLLKTQYF	TGTGCCAGCAGCGCTAGGGGCCTAGCCGGTCTTTTGAAGACCCAGTACTTC
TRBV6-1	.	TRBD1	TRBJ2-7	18	CASSTGTGVQAAGREQYF	TGTGCCAGCAGTACCGGGACAGGGGTGCAAGCGGCAGGGCGCGAGCAGTACTTC
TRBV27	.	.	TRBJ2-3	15	CASSLSPGKTDTQYF	TGTGCCAGCAGTTTATCCCCAGGGAAAACAGATACGCAGTATTTT
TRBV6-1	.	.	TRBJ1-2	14	CASSRTANNYGYTF	TGTGCCAGCAGCAGGACAGCGAATAACTATGGCTACACCTTC
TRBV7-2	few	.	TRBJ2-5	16	CASSELWGTPQETQYF	TGTGCCAGCAGCGAACTGTGGGGGACCCCCCAAGAGACCCAGTACTTC
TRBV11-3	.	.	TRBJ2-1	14	CASSLASGFNEQFF	TGTGCCAGCAGCTTAGCCTCGGGATTTAATGAGCAGTTCTTC
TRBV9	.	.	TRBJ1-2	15	CASSVTGAADYGYTF	TGTGCCAGCAGCGTAACGGGGGCAGCGGACTATGGCTACACCTTC
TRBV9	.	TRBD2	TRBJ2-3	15	CASSVPSGEADTQYF	TGTGCCAGCAGCGTACCTAGCGGGGAGGCAGATACGCAGTATTTT